This is a list of T cell receptor beta chains from one sample in a study of neurological immune-mediated disorders. TCRdb re-called the 5' RACE reads with MiXCR, one entry per CDR3 protein. The repertoire holds 30,000 to 40,000 distinct CDR3 sequences, with roughly 3.8% as singletons. Sequencing was done on a sample of PBMCs. These TCRs come from a man aged 25 to 45 with multiple sclerosis. The CDR3 runs from the conserved cysteine through the conserved F or W. Each record gives: J gene, D gene, V gene, CDR3 length, clone size, CDR3 protein, CDR3 DNA. A D gene is named only where the DNA matches it firmly. A clone size is listed for some rows: how often the clone was seen (once, few, many), or a class if it is expanded.

>TRBJ1-2|.|TRBV4-1|15|many
CASSQDPRGNYGYTF
TGCGCCAGCAGCCAAGATCCAAGGGGAAACTATGGCTACACCTTC
>TRBJ1-3|.|TRBV6-5|12|many
CASFDSVRTIYF
TGTGCCAGCTTTGACAGCGTCCGCACCATATATTTT
>TRBJ1-2|.|TRBV20-1|12|few
CSAREGHYGYTF
TGCAGTGCTAGAGAAGGCCACTATGGCTACACCTTC
>TRBJ2-3|.|TRBV20-1|12|.
CSASGGTDTQYF
TGCAGTGCTAGCGGGGGCACAGATACGCAGTATTTT
>TRBJ1-2|.|TRBV13|15|many
CASSAQYAAIYGYTF
TGTGCCAGCAGCGCCCAGTATGCGGCTATTTATGGCTACACCTTC
>TRBJ1-1|.|TRBV7-2|14|many
CASSPSKGVTEAFF
TGTGCCAGCAGCCCCTCGAAAGGGGTCACTGAAGCTTTCTTT
>TRBJ1-5|TRBD1|TRBV20-1|13|many
CSAGQGPNQPQHF
TGCAGTGCTGGACAGGGCCCCAATCAGCCCCAGCATTTT
>TRBJ2-1|TRBD1|TRBV3-1|16|.
CASSQNRGLPYNEQFF
TGTGCCAGCAGCCAGAACAGGGGGCTCCCTTACAATGAGCAGTTCTTC
>TRBJ1-3|.|TRBV6-6|15|.
CASSYGGASGNTIYF
TGTGCCAGCAGTTACGGCGGGGCCTCTGGAAACACCATATATTTT
>TRBJ1-6|.|TRBV12-3/TRBV12-4|13|many
CASSRVRNSPLHF
TGTGCCAGCAGCCGGGTTAGGAATTCACCCCTCCACTTT
>TRBJ2-7|.|TRBV6-6|12|many
CASSPGVYEQYF
TGTGCCAGCTCGCCGGGGGTCTACGAGCAGTACTTC
>TRBJ2-7|TRBD1|TRBV3-1|13|many
CASTWAGGDEQYF
TGTGCCAGCACCTGGGCAGGGGGAGACGAGCAGTACTTC
>TRBJ2-7|TRBD1|TRBV5-6|16|few
CASSPGTGSIRYEQYF
TGTGCCAGCAGTCCGGGGACAGGGTCCATCCGCTACGAGCAGTACTTC
>TRBJ1-5|.|TRBV12-3/TRBV12-4|12|.
CASSPQGQPQNF
TGTGCCAGCAGTCCACAGGGTCAGCCCCAGAATTTT
>TRBJ1-4|.|TRBV14|14|many
CASSFRAGGEKLFF
TGTGCCAGCAGCTTCCGGGCCGGAGGGGAAAAACTGTTTTTT
>TRBJ2-3|.|TRBV20-1|15|many
CSASKTGEGTDTQYF
TGCAGTGCTAGTAAGACAGGGGAGGGAACAGATACGCAGTATTTT
>TRBJ1-3|.|TRBV7-2|14|few
CASSLQGQLNTIYF
TGTGCCAGCAGCTTGCAGGGCCAGCTAAACACCATATATTTT
>TRBJ2-4|.|TRBV29-1|14|many
CSVEYGGSKNIQYF
TGCAGCGTTGAATATGGGGGTTCCAAAAACATTCAGTACTTC
>TRBJ2-6|TRBD1|TRBV20-1|17|many
CSARNRGSKSGANVLTF
TGCAGTGCTAGAAACAGGGGCTCGAAATCTGGGGCCAACGTCCTGACTTTC
>TRBJ2-1|.|TRBV7-2|13|many
CASSSLTGNEQFF
TGTGCCAGCAGCTCCTTGACGGGGAATGAGCAGTTCTTC
>TRBJ1-1|.|TRBV7-2|15|many
CASSLDWGGDTEAFF
TGTGCCAGCAGCTTAGATTGGGGAGGCGACACTGAAGCTTTCTTT
>TRBJ2-4|.|TRBV5-6|14|many
CASSITGGRNIQYF
TGTGCCAGCAGTATAACGGGGGGCCGGAACATTCAGTACTTC
>TRBJ2-2|.|TRBV24-1|15|.
CATGSGERDTGELFF
TGTGCCACCGGATCAGGGGAAAGGGACACCGGGGAGCTGTTTTTT
>TRBJ2-5|.|TRBV21-1|11|many
CASSKDGGQYF
TGTGCCAGCAGCAAAGACGGGGGGCAGTACTTC
>TRBJ2-4|TRBD2|TRBV20-1|14|many
CSFSEASGGDLQYF
TGCAGTTTTTCCGAGGCTAGCGGGGGAGACCTACAGTACTTC
>TRBJ1-1|.|TRBV7-2|12|many
CASSLGAFEAFF
TGTGCCAGCAGCTTAGGAGCTTTTGAAGCTTTCTTT
>TRBJ2-5|TRBD2|TRBV5-5|14|many
CASSLSGGGETQYF
TGTGCCAGCAGCTTGAGCGGGGGAGGAGAGACCCAGTACTTC
>TRBJ2-6|.|TRBV5-1|15|many
CASGGNLSGANVLTF
TGCGCCAGTGGTGGGAACCTCTCTGGGGCCAACGTCCTGACTTTC
>TRBJ2-5|TRBD1|TRBV27|16|many
CASSKSGDRVRETQYF
TGTGCCAGCAGTAAGAGCGGGGACAGGGTTAGAGAGACCCAGTACTTC
>TRBJ2-3|.|TRBV27|15|many
CASSFSGKRTDTQYF
TGTGCCAGCAGTTTTTCCGGGAAACGCACAGATACGCAGTATTTT
>TRBJ1-1|.|TRBV7-9|12|many
CASSLKSLEAFF
TGTGCCAGCAGCCTAAAGTCGTTGGAAGCTTTCTTT
>TRBJ2-7|TRBD1|TRBV5-1|15|many
CASRKTGQGVYEQYF
TGCGCCAGCAGGAAAACGGGACAGGGGGTCTACGAGCAGTACTTC
>TRBJ2-3|.|TRBV5-5|14|many
CASRWGTSTDTQYF
TGTGCCAGCAGGTGGGGGACTAGCACAGATACGCAGTATTTT
>TRBJ2-3|.|TRBV7-9|12|many
CASSDSAEAQYF
TGTGCCAGCAGCGATAGCGCAGAAGCGCAGTATTTT
>TRBJ1-3|.|TRBV4-1|15|few
CASSRLGGPGNTIYF
TGCGCCAGCAGCCGCCTCGGGGGGCCCGGAAACACCATATATTTT
>TRBJ1-2|.|TRBV6-6|13|many
CASGTSNNYGYTF
TGTGCCAGCGGGACATCCAATAACTATGGCTACACCTTC
>TRBJ2-2|.|TRBV6-2/TRBV6-3|12|.
CASGWVTRELFF
TGTGCCAGCGGTTGGGTTACGAGGGAGCTGTTTTTT
>TRBJ2-1|.|TRBV20-1|15|medium-sized
CSAPGGGTSYNEQFF
TGCAGTGCTCCTGGGGGGGGCACCTCCTACAATGAGCAGTTCTTC
>TRBJ2-5|TRBD1|TRBV5-1|15|many
CASSLEDRGQETQYF
TGCGCCAGCAGCTTGGAGGACAGGGGGCAAGAGACCCAGTACTTC
>TRBJ2-3|.|TRBV25-1|14|many
CASSGGLSTDTQYF
TGTGCCAGCAGTGGCGGTCTTAGCACAGATACGCAGTATTTT
>TRBJ2-7|TRBD1|TRBV29-1|14|few
CSATGTGGSYEQYF
TGCAGCGCCACCGGGACAGGGGGCTCATACGAGCAGTACTTC
>TRBJ1-1|.|TRBV5-1|18|many
CASKKSLLEGWENTEAFF
TGCGCCAGCAAAAAGTCCCTCTTAGAGGGATGGGAGAACACTGAAGCTTTCTTT
>TRBJ1-1|.|TRBV7-3|12|.
CASSQGNTEAFF
TGTGCCAGCAGCCAGGGGAACACTGAAGCTTTCTTT
>TRBJ1-2|.|TRBV11-2|12|many
CASSAENYGYTF
TGTGCCAGCAGCGCAGAAAACTATGGCTACACCTTC
>TRBJ1-1|.|TRBV7-2|13|.
CASRTPGDTEAFF
TGTGCCAGCAGGACGCCAGGGGATACTGAAGCTTTCTTT
>TRBJ1-6|TRBD1|TRBV25-1|13|many
CVTGEIYNSPLHF
TGTGTAACAGGGGAGATCTATAATTCACCCCTCCACTTT
>TRBJ1-2|TRBD1|TRBV6-5|13|many
CASSSQQGSGYTF
TGTGCCAGCAGTTCGCAACAGGGGAGCGGCTACACCTTC
>TRBJ2-3|.|TRBV6-1|10|many
CASSIPKVYF
TGTGCCAGCAGTATCCCCAAAGTGTATTTT
>TRBJ1-4|.|TRBV20-1|14|many
CSAIQQATNEKLFF
TGCAGTGCCATTCAACAGGCCACTAATGAAAAACTGTTTTTT
>TRBJ1-1|TRBD1|TRBV6-2/TRBV6-3|13|.
CASSGEGTDEAFF
TGTGCCAGCAGTGGGGAAGGGACAGATGAAGCTTTCTTT
>TRBJ2-1|.|TRBV7-9|13|many
CASSLDKHNEQFF
TGTGCCAGCAGCTTAGACAAGCACAATGAGCAGTTCTTC
>TRBJ2-2|TRBD1|TRBV7-2|15|many
CASSSQGAITGELFF
TGTGCCAGCAGCTCCCAGGGGGCTATCACCGGGGAGCTGTTTTTT
>TRBJ2-5|TRBD2|TRBV20-1|15|many
CSASGGASRRETQYF
TGCAGTGCTAGCGGGGGGGCGAGTAGAAGGGAGACCCAGTACTTC
>TRBJ1-1|.|TRBV20-1|14|many
CSAQAGLMNTEAFF
TGCAGTGCTCAGGCAGGACTCATGAACACTGAAGCTTTCTTT
>TRBJ2-5|.|TRBV9|18|many
CASSVASRTFGGQETQYF
TGTGCCAGCAGCGTAGCTAGCCGGACCTTTGGGGGTCAAGAGACCCAGTACTTC